The 29 T cell receptor beta chains reported below all come from one sample, sequenced in a study of T cells after yellow fever vaccination. TCRdb reprocessed the 5' RACE reads with MiXCR, giving one entry per CDR3 protein. The repertoire includes about 330,000 distinct CDR3 sequences, about 7.8% of them detected once, and approximately 16% sits in the top ten. Source: PBMCs, taken roughly 45 days after the first yellow fever vaccination. The source is a man between 18 and 35 years old who received the YFV17D yellow fever vaccine.

This clonotype was found a few times. This chain uses TRBV7-3 with TRBJ1-2; the match to TRBD1 covers 7 bases. Germline CDR1 and CDR2: SGHTA and FQGTGA. V lost 2 bases to trimming and J lost 3 bases; unmatched junction nucleotides: 6. The CDR3 spans 15 residues. The CDR3 loop reads CASSLRGGADYGYTF. As DNA, the CDR3 is TGTGCCAGCAGCTTACGAGGGGGCGCCGACTATGGCTACACCTTC.

This chain joins TRBV5-4 and TRBJ2-1; 9 nucleotides match TRBD2. Unmatched junction bases numbered 6, after V lost 3 bases and J lost 2 bases. Germline V lookup: CDR1 SGHNT, CDR2 YYREEE (reference sequence). The CDR3 runs to 16 residues. CDR3: CASSYLAGETYNEQFF. In DNA form, the CDR3 reads TGTGCCAGCAGCTACTTAGCGGGGGAGACCTACAATGAGCAGTTCTTC.

This clonotype was observed a few times. The gene calls are TRBV6-5 and TRBJ2-7; 10 bases map to TRBD1. V shed 0 bases, J shed 3 bases, and the junction held 2 bases outside the gene matches. The CDR3 totals 15 residues. Germline assignment: CDR1 MNHEY and CDR2 SVGAGI. CDR3 DNA: TGTGCCAGCAGTTACTCTAGGACAGGGGGCTACGAGCAGTACTTC. It yields the protein CASSYSRTGGYEQYF.

In its sample, this clonotype was seen a few times. The V and J genes are TRBV29-1 and TRBJ1-4; TRBD1 is a possible D gene (5 bases). The CDR3 contains 14 residues. With 0 bases removed from V and 8 bases from J, the gap between germline ends came to 13 bases. Germline CDR1 and CDR2: SQVTM and ANQGSEA. The CDR3 reads CSVEDPRQREKLFF. The CDR3 nucleotides read TGCAGCGTTGAAGACCCCCGACAGCGGGAAAAACTGTTTTTT.

The rearrangement uses TRBV4-2 and TRBJ1-1; D might be TRBD1 (5 bases). The germline V and J ends were trimmed by 1 base and 1 base, with 7 bases remaining between them. CDR1 and CDR2 (germline): LGHNA, YNFKEQ. The CDR3 is 14 amino acids. The CDR3 coding sequence is TGTGCCAGCAGCCAAGGAAGGGGGAACACTGAAGCTTTCTTT. Encoded protein: CASSQGRGNTEAFF.

This chain connects TRBV7-2 to TRBJ1-2; no firm D call. The CDR3 contains 11 residues. CDR1 is SGHTA and CDR2 is FQGNSA in the germline V gene. V was cut by 4 bases and J by 9 bases, with 9 bases left in between. The CDR3 region is CASSSHTSYTF. The DNA for the CDR3 is TGTGCCAGCAGCTCACATACCAGCTACACCTTC.

The chain links TRBV20-1 to TRBJ2-5, with D tentatively TRBD1 (6 bases). In germline, CDR1 is DFQATT, CDR2 SNEGSKA (reference sequence). The CDR3 length is 15 residues. V was pared by 5 bases and J by 2 bases, with 18 bases between. As DNA, the CDR3 is TGCAGTGCTCCTCAGGGGTGGCTATTTCAAGAGACCCAGTACTTC. It specifies CSAPQGWLFQETQYF.

This chain uses TRBV19 with TRBJ1-2; 8 bases map to TRBD1. V gave up 9 bases and J gave up 5 bases; unmatched junction bases: 5. CDR1 is LNHDA and CDR2 is SQIVND in the germline V gene (reference sequence). This CDR3 region has 12 residues. This CDR3 reads CASGDRIYGYTF. CDR3 DNA sequence: TGTGCCAGCGGGGACAGGATTTATGGCTACACCTTC.

In its sample, this clonotype was seen a few times. The gene calls are TRBV29-1 and TRBJ2-7; TRBD1 matches 11 bases. The germline CDR1 and CDR2 sequences are SQVTM and ANQGSEA. V gave up 8 bases and J gave up 7 bases; unmatched junction bases: 10. CDR3 length: 13 amino acids. The CDR3 nucleotides read TGCAGCTACACAGGACAGGGGGCCGGGGAGCAGTACTTC. Translation gives CSYTGQGAGEQYF.

This clonotype was counted between two and nine times. The chain joins TRBV3-1 to TRBJ2-3; perhaps TRBD1 as D (6 bases). This CDR3 is 18 amino acids long. The V end was cut by 4 bases, the J end by 1 base, with 21 bases between. The germline CDR1 and CDR2 sequences are LGHDT and YNNKEL (reference sequence). The DNA of the CDR3 is TGTGCCAGCAGCCCAAACAGGGCCCCGTCCTTTGGCACAGATACGCAGTATTTT. This encodes CASSPNRAPSFGTDTQYF.

The chain combines TRBV5-6 with TRBJ2-1; D unclear. Trimming took off 2 bases at V and 2 bases at J, with 11 bases between the two ends. Germline CDR1 and CDR2: SGHDT and YYEEEE. This CDR3 region has 15 residues. Here the CDR3 reads CASSFLYRPYNEQFF. In DNA form, the CDR3 reads TGTGCCAGCAGCTTTCTATACCGTCCCTACAATGAGCAGTTCTTC. The full variable domain, its missing parts supplied by reference TRBV5-6 and TRBJ2-1, is DAGVTQSPTHLIKTRGQQVTLRCSPKSGHDTVSWYQQALGQGPQFIFQYYEEEERQRGNFPDRFSGHQFPNYSSELNVNALLLGDSALYLCASSFLYRPYNEQFFGPGTRLTVL.

This chain joins TRBV9 and TRBJ2-4; 7 bases are a match to TRBD1. The length of the CDR3 is 14 residues. The germline gives CDR1 SGDLS, CDR2 YYNGEE. Trimming cost V 4 bases and J 4 bases; bases outside gene matches: 5. For the CDR3, the DNA is TGTGCCAGCAGCATCGGGACAGCGAAAAACATTCAGTACTTC. It encodes CASSIGTAKNIQYF. Variable domain in full (rest from reference TRBV9 and TRBJ2-4): DSGVTQTPKHLITATGQRVTLRCSPRSGDLSVYWYQQSLDQGLQFLIQYYNGEERAKGNILERFSAQQFPDLHSELNLSSLELGDSALYFCASSIGTAKNIQYFGAGTRLSVL.

This clonotype was seen many times. The CDR3 here is CASSTRSGQGAGIQYF. CDR3 nucleotides: TGCGCCAGCAGCACCAGGTCGGGACAGGGGGCCGGCATTCAGTACTTC. This chain links TRBV5-1 with TRBJ2-4, with TRBD1 matching 12 bases. The CDR3 has 16 residues. After removal of 4 bases from V and 9 bases from J, the junction contained 11 bases not matched to a gene. The germline gives CDR1 SGHRS, CDR2 YFSETQ.

This clonotype was found many times. This chain links TRBV6-5 with TRBJ2-3; 9 positions agree with TRBD1. Trimming at V came to 6 bases and at J to 1 base, leaving 2 bases not matched to a gene. Germline values: CDR1 MNHEY, CDR2 SVGAGI. This CDR3 is built from 14 residues. CDR3: CASSRDRGTDTQYF. CDR3 coding DNA: TGTGCCAGCAGCCGGGACAGGGGCACAGATACGCAGTATTTT.

The chain is built from TRBV10-3 and TRBJ1-5; D possibly corresponds to TRBD1 (5 bases). Germline CDR1 ENHRY, CDR2 SYGVKD. Trimming removed 6 bases from V and 7 bases from J, with 13 bases in between. The CDR3 has 13 residues. CDR3 loop: CAISPGGRQPQHF. The CDR3 bases are TGTGCCATCAGCCCCGGGGGTCGCCAGCCCCAGCATTTT.

In its sample, this clonotype was seen many times. V is TRBV6-2 or TRBV6-3 and J is TRBJ2-7; unclear D gene. The CDR3 length is 12 residues. Germline loops: CDR1 MNHEY, CDR2 SVGEGT. V was clipped by 3 bases and J by 2 bases, with 5 bases between them. The CDR3 DNA is TGTGCCAGCAGTTATCCGGCCTACGAGCAGTACTTC. Residues: CASSYPAYEQYF.

This clonotype was observed many times. This sequence joins TRBV24-1 and TRBJ2-6; D is ambiguous. V was shortened by 1 base and J by 0 bases, with 3 bases between the two germline ends. This CDR3 has 15 residues. Germline values: CDR1 KGHDR, CDR2 SFDVKD. DNA of the CDR3: TGTGCCACCAGTGATTTCAGCTCTGGGGCCAACGTCCTGACTTTC. This codes for CATSDFSSGANVLTF.

This clonotype was observed a handful of times. The chain has TRBV6-2 or TRBV6-3 and TRBJ1-3; a weak D match, TRBD1 (5 bases). The CDR3 runs 15 residues. Germline V gene sequence: CDR1 MNHEY, CDR2 SVGEGT. V shed 6 bases and J shed 1 base, with 13 bases lying between them. The CDR3 sequence is CASSLTEPSGNTIYF. The CDR3 nucleotides are TGTGCCAGCAGCCTGACAGAGCCTTCTGGAAACACCATATATTTT.

This clonotype was detected only a few times. The chain employs TRBV7-9 and TRBJ1-2; unclear D gene. Trimming cost V 1 base and J 5 bases, with 14 bases left between them. The CDR3 spans 15 residues. Per germline, CDR1 SEHNR and CDR2 FQNEAQ (reference sequence). The DNA of the CDR3 is TGTGCCAGCAGCTTAGGTTTCGGGTCAGATTATGGCTACACCTTC. Protein product: CASSLGFGSDYGYTF. The variable domain in full, with the rest retrieved from reference TRBV7-9 and TRBJ1-2, is DTGVSQNPRHKITKRGQNVTFRCDPISEHNRLYWYRQTLGQGPEFLTYFQNEAQLEKSRLLSDRFSAERPKGSFSTLEIQRTEQGDSAMYLCASSLGFGSDYGYTFGSGTRLTVV.

This clonotype was seen at least ten times. The chain uses TRBV7-2 and TRBJ2-3; D gene unclear. The V and J ends lost 5 bases and 2 bases respectively, with 5 bases between them. CDR3 size: 12 residues. Germline-derived CDR1 and CDR2 are SGHTA and FQGNSA. In nucleotides, the CDR3 is TGTGCCAGCAGCCCCTACACAGATACGCAGTATTTT. Its translation: CASSPYTDTQYF.

J is TRBJ1-2 and V is TRBV7-9; D remains ambiguous. Deletions cut 4 bases from V and 4 bases from J, with 16 bases between. The germline gives CDR1 SEHNR, CDR2 FQNEAQ (reference sequence). The CDR3 sequence is 15 residues long. The CDR3: CASSWRVERAYGYTF. CDR3 sequence (DNA): TGTGCCAGCAGCTGGCGAGTCGAACGGGCCTATGGCTACACCTTC.

This clonotype was recorded a few times. A much larger clone differs by one base, so this may be a read error. V and J are TRBV10-3 and TRBJ1-5; 7 bases are a match to TRBD1. From germline, CDR1 is ENHRY and CDR2 SYGVKD. Trimming cost V 10 bases and J 0 bases; bases outside gene matches: 3. The CDR3 length is 13 residues. The CDR3 loop is CATRQGSNQPQHF. The CDR3 region has the DNA TGTGCCACCAGACAGGGTAGCAATCAGCCCCAGCATTTT.

The V call is TRBV20-1, the J call TRBJ2-4; 7 positions match TRBD1. CDR3 length: 13 amino acids. CDR1 is DFQATT, CDR2 SNEGSKA, per germline (reference sequence). Trimming removed 1 base from V and 6 bases from J; junction bases left unmatched: 3. The CDR3 region is CSARVGQTNIQYF. CDR3 nucleotides: TGCAGTGCTAGAGTGGGACAGACAAACATTCAGTACTTC.

This clonotype was seen more than once but under ten times. The chain combines TRBV20-1 with TRBJ1-1; no clear D gene. V lost 1 base and J lost 0, with 9 bases in between. This CDR3 has 14 residues. CDR1 DFQATT and CDR2 SNEGSKA come from the germline V gene (reference sequence). CDR3 DNA sequence: TGCAGTGCTAGAGGTCTAAATTTGAACACTGAAGCTTTCTTT. Its translation: CSARGLNLNTEAFF.

The J gene is TRBJ2-5, the V gene TRBV20-1; TRBD2 matches at 9 bases. The CDR3 runs to 14 residues. Trimming took 3 bases from V and 5 from J; bases not matched to a gene: 7. Germline lookup yields CDR1 DFQATT and CDR2 SNEGSKA (reference sequence). DNA for the CDR3: TGCAGTGCTAGTTCGGCGGGGGGGCCTGAGACCCAGTACTTC. This codes for CSASSAGGPETQYF.

Only a few counts were recorded for this clonotype. The J gene is TRBJ2-3, the V gene TRBV29-1; possible D gene TRBD1, 6 bases. The CDR3 is 12 amino acids. CDR1 and CDR2 (germline): SQVTM, ANQGSEA. Here the CDR3 reads CRGGTSGDTQYF. CDR3 coding DNA: TGCAGAGGGGGAACGAGTGGGGATACGCAGTATTTT.

This chain connects TRBV16 to TRBJ2-1, with a tentative D call TRBD1 (6 bases). The length of the CDR3 is 15 residues. V was cut by 0 bases and J by 5 bases, with 11 bases left in between. From germline, CDR1 is KGHSY and CDR2 FQNENV. The CDR3 DNA is TGTGCCAGCAGCCAATCCACAGGGCGAGACAATGAGCAGTTCTTC. This gives the protein CASSQSTGRDNEQFF.

A few counts support this clonotype. The chain combines TRBV6-1 with TRBJ1-6, with no clear D. The length of the CDR3 is 14 residues. Trimming took off 7 bases at V and 9 bases at J, with 16 bases between the two ends. In germline, CDR1 is MNHNS, CDR2 SASEGT. CDR3 residues: CASKRLGYRSPLHF. CDR3 DNA sequence: TGTGCCAGCAAGAGACTGGGGTACCGTTCACCCCTCCACTTT.

J is TRBJ1-2 and V is TRBV25-1; D is uncertain. V lost 2 bases and J lost 2, with 6 bases in between. The CDR3 contains 13 residues. CDR1 is MGHDK and CDR2 is SYGVNS in the germline V gene. The CDR3 spells CASSEGLNYGYTF. CDR3 coding DNA: TGTGCCAGCAGTGAAGGGCTCAACTATGGCTACACCTTC.